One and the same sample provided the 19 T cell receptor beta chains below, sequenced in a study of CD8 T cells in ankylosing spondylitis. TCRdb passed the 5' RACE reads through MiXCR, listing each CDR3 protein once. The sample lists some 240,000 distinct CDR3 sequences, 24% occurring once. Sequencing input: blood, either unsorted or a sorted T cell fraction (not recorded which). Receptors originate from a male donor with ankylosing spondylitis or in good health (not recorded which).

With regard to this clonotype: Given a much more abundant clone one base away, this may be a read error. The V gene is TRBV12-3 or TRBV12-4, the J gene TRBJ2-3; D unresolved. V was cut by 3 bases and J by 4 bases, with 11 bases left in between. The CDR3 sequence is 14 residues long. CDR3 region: CASSFDQVADTQYF. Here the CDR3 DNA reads TGTGCCAGCAGTTTTGATCAGGTCGCAGATACGCAGTATTTT.

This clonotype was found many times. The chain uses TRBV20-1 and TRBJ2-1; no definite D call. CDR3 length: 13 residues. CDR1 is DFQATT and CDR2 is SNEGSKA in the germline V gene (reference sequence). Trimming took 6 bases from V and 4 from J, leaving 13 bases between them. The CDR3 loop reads CSATSWPYNEQFF. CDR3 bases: TGCAGTGCCACCTCGTGGCCTTACAATGAGCAGTTCTTC.

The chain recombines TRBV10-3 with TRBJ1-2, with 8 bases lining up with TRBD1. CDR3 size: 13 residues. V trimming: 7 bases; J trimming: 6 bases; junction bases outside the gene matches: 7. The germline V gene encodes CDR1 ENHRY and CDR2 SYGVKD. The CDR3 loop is CAITDRTGNGYTF. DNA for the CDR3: TGTGCCATCACCGATCGGACAGGGAATGGCTACACCTTC.

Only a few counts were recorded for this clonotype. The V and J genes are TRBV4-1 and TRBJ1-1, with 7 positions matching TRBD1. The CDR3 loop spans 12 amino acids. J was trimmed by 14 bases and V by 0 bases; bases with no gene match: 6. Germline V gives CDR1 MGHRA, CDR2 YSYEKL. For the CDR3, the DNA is TGCGCCAGCAGCCAAGATGAGGGGGCAGCCTTCTTT. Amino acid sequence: CASSQDEGAAFF.

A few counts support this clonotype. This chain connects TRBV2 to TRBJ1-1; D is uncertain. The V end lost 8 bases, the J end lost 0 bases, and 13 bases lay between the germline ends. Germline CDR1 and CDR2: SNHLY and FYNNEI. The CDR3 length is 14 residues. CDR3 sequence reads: CASHRSSMNTEAFF. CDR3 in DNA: TGTGCCAGCCACCGTTCATCTATGAACACTGAAGCTTTCTTT.

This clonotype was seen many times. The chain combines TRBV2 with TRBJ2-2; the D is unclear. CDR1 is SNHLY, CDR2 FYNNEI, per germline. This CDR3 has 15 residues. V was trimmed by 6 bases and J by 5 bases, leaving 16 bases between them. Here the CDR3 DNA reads TGTGCCAGCAGCGAGCTCGGTCGTGGAACCGGGGAGCTGTTTTTT. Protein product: CASSELGRGTGELFF.

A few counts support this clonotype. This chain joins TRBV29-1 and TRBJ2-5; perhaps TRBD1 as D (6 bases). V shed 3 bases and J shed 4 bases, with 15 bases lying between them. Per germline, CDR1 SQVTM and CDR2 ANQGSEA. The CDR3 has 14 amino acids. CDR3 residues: CSVDGPDSPETQYF. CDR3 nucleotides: TGCAGCGTTGATGGTCCGGACAGCCCAGAGACCCAGTACTTC.

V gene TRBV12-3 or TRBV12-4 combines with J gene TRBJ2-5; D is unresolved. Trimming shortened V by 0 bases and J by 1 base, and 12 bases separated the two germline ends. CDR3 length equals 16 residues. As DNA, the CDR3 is TGTGCCAGCAGTTTAGCCCGACCCCAGCCCCAAGAGACCCAGTACTTC. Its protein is CASSLARPQPQETQYF.

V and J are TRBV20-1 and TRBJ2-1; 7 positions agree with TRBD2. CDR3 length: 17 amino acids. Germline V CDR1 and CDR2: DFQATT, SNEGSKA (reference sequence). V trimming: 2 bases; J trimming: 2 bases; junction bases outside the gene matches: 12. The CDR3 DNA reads TGCAGTGCTAGAAAACGGGGCGGGAGCGGTCCCTACAATGAGCAGTTCTTC. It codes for CSARKRGGSGPYNEQFF.

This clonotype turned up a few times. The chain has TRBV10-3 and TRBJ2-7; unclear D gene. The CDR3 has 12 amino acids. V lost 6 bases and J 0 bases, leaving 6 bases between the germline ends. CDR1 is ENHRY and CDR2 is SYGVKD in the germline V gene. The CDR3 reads CAIRSDSYEQYF. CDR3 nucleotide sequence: TGTGCCATCAGGTCGGACTCCTACGAGCAGTACTTC.

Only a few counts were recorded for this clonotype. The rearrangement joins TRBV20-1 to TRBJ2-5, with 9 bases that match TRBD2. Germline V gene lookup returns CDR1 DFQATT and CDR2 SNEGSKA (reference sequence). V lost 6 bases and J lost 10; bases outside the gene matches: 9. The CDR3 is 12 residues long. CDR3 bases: TGCAGTGCCGGGACTAGCCGGAGCGGCCAGTACTTC. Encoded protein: CSAGTSRSGQYF.

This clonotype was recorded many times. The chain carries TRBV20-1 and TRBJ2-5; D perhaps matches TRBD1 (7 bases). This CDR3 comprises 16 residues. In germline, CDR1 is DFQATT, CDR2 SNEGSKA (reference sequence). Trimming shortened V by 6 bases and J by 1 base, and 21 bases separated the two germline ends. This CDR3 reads CSATGVAGRLQETQYF. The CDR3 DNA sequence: TGCAGTGCAACAGGGGTTGCGGGGCGGCTCCAAGAGACCCAGTACTTC.

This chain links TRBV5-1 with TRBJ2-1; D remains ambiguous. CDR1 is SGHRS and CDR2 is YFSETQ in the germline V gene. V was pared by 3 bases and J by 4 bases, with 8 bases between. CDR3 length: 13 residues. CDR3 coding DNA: TGCGCCAGCAGCTCCTCGCAGTACAATGAGCAGTTCTTC. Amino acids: CASSSSQYNEQFF.

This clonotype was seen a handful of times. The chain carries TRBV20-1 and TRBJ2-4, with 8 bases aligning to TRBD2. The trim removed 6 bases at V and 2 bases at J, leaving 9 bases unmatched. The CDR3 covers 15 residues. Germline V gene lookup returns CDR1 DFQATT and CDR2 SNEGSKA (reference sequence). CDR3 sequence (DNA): TGCAGTGCCCCTGCGGGAGGACAAACCAAAAACATTCAGTACTTC. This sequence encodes CSAPAGGQTKNIQYF.

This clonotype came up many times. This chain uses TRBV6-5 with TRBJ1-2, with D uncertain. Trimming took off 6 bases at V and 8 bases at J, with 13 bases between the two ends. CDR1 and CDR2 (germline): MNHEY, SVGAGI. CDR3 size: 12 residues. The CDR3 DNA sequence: TGTGCCAGCAGGTCCGCCTCTCGAGGCTACACCTTC. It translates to CASRSASRGYTF.

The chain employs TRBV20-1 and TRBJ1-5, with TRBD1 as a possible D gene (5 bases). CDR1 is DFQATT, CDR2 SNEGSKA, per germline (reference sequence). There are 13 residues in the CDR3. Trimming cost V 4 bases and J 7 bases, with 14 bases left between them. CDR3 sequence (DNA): TGCAGTGCTACAGGGAATTTGGTGCAGCCCCAGCATTTT. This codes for CSATGNLVQPQHF.

Written as DNA, the CDR3 is TGTGCCAGTAGGCCGCAAGGGTACGAAAAACTGTTTTTT. Amino acid sequence: CASRPQGYEKLFF. The chain joins TRBV19 to TRBJ1-4, with D hard to call. The CDR3 has 13 amino acids. The V gene lost 6 bases and the J gene lost 8 bases, with 13 bases spanning the gap. Germline CDR1 and CDR2: LNHDA and SQIVND (reference sequence).

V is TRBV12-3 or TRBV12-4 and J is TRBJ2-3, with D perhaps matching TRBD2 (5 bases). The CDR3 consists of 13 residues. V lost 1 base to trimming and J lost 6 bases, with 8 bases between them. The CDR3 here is CASSLGELDTQYF. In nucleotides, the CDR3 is TGTGCCAGCAGTTTAGGGGAGCTCGATACGCAGTATTTT.

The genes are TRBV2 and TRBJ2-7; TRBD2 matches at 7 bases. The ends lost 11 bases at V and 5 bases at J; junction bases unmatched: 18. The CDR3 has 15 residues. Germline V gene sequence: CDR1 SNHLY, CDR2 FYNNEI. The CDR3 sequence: CAAGDRGSGRDEQYF. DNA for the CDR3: TGTGCCGCGGGGGACCGGGGATCAGGCAGGGACGAGCAGTACTTC.